A single sample is the source of the 18 T cell receptor beta chains below, sequenced in a study of T cell repertoires in cytomegalovirus infection. TCRdb re-analysed the reads in MiXCR, keeping a single row per CDR3 protein. The sample has approximately 770,000 distinct CDR3 sequences; about 28% are singletons. These receptors are not linked to any known antigen. Sequencing used cultured CD8+ T cells from PBMCs, obtained from culture after CMV antigen stimulation. The receptors stem from a human donor in good health (CMV status not recorded). Some clones in this sample may be carry-over from other donors' samples.

The chain employs TRBV4-1 and TRBJ2-7; TRBD1 is a possible D gene (6 bases). This CDR3 is 15 amino acids long. The V and J ends lost 0 bases and 2 bases respectively, with 11 bases between them. From germline, CDR1 is MGHRA and CDR2 YSYEKL. The CDR3 bases are TGCGCCAGCAGCCAAGAAACAGGGACGACCTACGAGCAGTACTTC. This sequence encodes CASSQETGTTYEQYF.

This chain links TRBV4-1 with TRBJ1-2; perhaps TRBD1 as D (5 bases). The CDR3 loop spans 17 amino acids. V was cut by 0 bases and J by 6 bases, with 20 bases left in between. Germline V gene lookup returns CDR1 MGHRA and CDR2 YSYEKL. CDR3 in amino acids: CASSQEPRLGGSDGYTF. In nucleotides, the CDR3 is TGCGCCAGCAGCCAAGAGCCCCGACTCGGGGGGTCGGATGGCTACACCTTC.

This chain uses TRBV28 with TRBJ2-1, with D unresolved. Trimming pared 6 bases from V and 0 bases from J, leaving 12 bases between. Per germline, CDR1 MDHEN and CDR2 SYDVKM. This CDR3 region has 15 residues. The CDR3 coding sequence is TGTGCCAGCAGCCTCTCACTGGACTCCTACAATGAGCAGTTCTTC. Amino acid sequence: CASSLSLDSYNEQFF.

This clonotype was counted ten times or more. The genes are TRBV7-6 and TRBJ2-2; D is uncertain. The length of the CDR3 is 12 residues. Trimming removed 5 bases at V and 4 bases at J, with 5 bases between. The germline CDR1 and CDR2 sequences are SGHVS and FNYEAQ. CDR3 residues: CASSRSTGELFF. The CDR3 DNA reads as TGTGCCAGCAGCCGTTCCACCGGGGAGCTGTTTTTT.

The CDR3 loop reads CASSLEETDYGYTF. CDR3 nucleotides: TGTGCCAGCAGCTTAGAGGAGACAGACTATGGCTACACCTTC. The chain carries TRBV11-2 and TRBJ1-2; D is perhaps TRBD1 (5 bases). The CDR3 is made up of 14 amino acids. Trimming stripped 0 bases from V and 3 bases from J, with 8 bases between. Germline lookup yields CDR1 SGHAT and CDR2 FQNNGV.

The table lists this clonotype with many counts. The genes are TRBV7-8 and TRBJ1-1, with 8 bases identical to TRBD1. There are 14 residues in the CDR3. The J segment lost 5 bases and the V segment lost 8 bases, leaving 10 bases of the junction unmatched. CDR1 is SGHVS, CDR2 FQNEAQ, per germline. The CDR3: CASGSDRGRTEAFF. As DNA, the CDR3 is TGTGCCAGCGGGTCTGACAGGGGCCGGACTGAAGCTTTCTTT.

CDR3 amino acids: CSVEEAGAYEQYF. The CDR3 DNA reads TGCAGCGTTGAAGAGGCGGGGGCCTACGAGCAGTACTTC. The V call is TRBV29-1, the J call TRBJ2-7, with TRBD2 matching over 7 bases. Germline values: CDR1 SQVTM, CDR2 ANQGSEA. Trimming removed 0 bases from V and 2 bases from J; junction bases left unmatched: 1. This CDR3 comprises 13 residues.

The table lists this clonotype with a few counts. The chain has TRBV6-5 and TRBJ2-4; 8 bases fit TRBD1. Germline assignment: CDR1 MNHEY and CDR2 SVGAGI. There are 17 residues in the CDR3. V dropped 2 bases and J dropped 8; count of bases not matched to a gene: 14. The CDR3 DNA follows: TGTGCCAGCAGTTACGTGGTCCCCAGGACAGGGACCGACATTCAGTACTTC. This encodes CASSYVVPRTGTDIQYF.

This clonotype was counted ten times or more. The rearrangement links TRBV27 to TRBJ1-1; TRBD1 is a possible D gene (6 bases). Germline-derived CDR1 and CDR2 are MNHEY and SMNVEV (reference sequence). V was pared by 2 bases and J by 8 bases, with 18 bases between. The CDR3 sequence is 15 residues long. The CDR3 DNA sequence: TGTGCCAGCAGTTTAGTCGGCCCGATGGGACAAGAAGCTTTCTTT. Translation gives CASSLVGPMGQEAFF.

At least ten counts were recorded for this clonotype. The V gene is TRBV7-8, the J gene TRBJ1-1; D is uncertain. Trimming removed 2 bases at V and 8 bases at J, with 18 bases between. CDR1 is SGHVS and CDR2 is FQNEAQ in the germline V gene. The CDR3 loop spans 15 amino acids. Here the CDR3 reads CASSLRPSSATEAFF. Written as DNA, the CDR3 is TGTGCCAGCAGCTTAAGGCCGTCGTCTGCAACCGAAGCTTTCTTT.

The V and J genes are TRBV7-6 and TRBJ1-1; tentative D call: TRBD1 (6 bases). The germline V and J ends were trimmed by 6 bases and 4 bases, with 18 bases remaining between them. The germline V gene encodes CDR1 SGHVS and CDR2 FNYEAQ. The CDR3 contains 15 residues. The CDR3 sequence is CASRPARDMVTEAFF. The CDR3 DNA reads TGTGCCAGCAGACCCGCCCGGGACATGGTCACTGAAGCTTTCTTT.

The chain has TRBV10-2 and TRBJ1-2; 8 nucleotides align to TRBD1. V lost 8 bases to trimming and J lost 6 bases; unmatched junction nucleotides: 8. The CDR3 totals 13 residues. Germline assignment: CDR1 WSHSY and CDR2 SAAADI. For the CDR3, the DNA is TGCGCCAGCCAACGGTCAGGGGGCGATGGCTACACCTTC. It yields the protein CASQRSGGDGYTF.

The sample holds one count of this clonotype. The chain has TRBV20-1 and TRBJ2-7, with 15 bases aligning to TRBD2. CDR1 is DFQATT, CDR2 SNEGSKA, per germline (reference sequence). Unmatched junction bases numbered 2, after V lost 3 bases and J lost 2 bases. This CDR3 contains 15 residues. CDR3 protein: CSARGTSGGPYEQYV. The DNA for the CDR3 is TGCAGTGCTAGGGGGACTAGCGGGGGGCCCTACGAGCAGTACGTC.

This clonotype was counted a few times. The rearrangement joins TRBV10-3 to TRBJ2-1; TRBD2 aligns across 10 bases. V shed 8 bases and J 9 bases; nucleotides not matched to a gene: 10. The CDR3 loop spans 14 amino acids. CDR1 ENHRY and CDR2 SYGVKD come from the germline V gene. The CDR3 region has the DNA TGTGCCATCGCCCCAAGCGGGGGGGCCGGTGAGCAGTTCTTC. Translation: CAIAPSGGAGEQFF.

In this sample, this clonotype turned up a few times. This chain connects TRBV7-9 to TRBJ1-2; unclear D gene. The CDR3 length is 13 residues. The V gene's germline CDR1 is SEHNR and CDR2 FQNEAQ (reference sequence). V lost 6 bases, J lost 8 bases, and 16 bases lay in between. The CDR3 loop is CASRGGAAGGYTF. DNA for the CDR3: TGTGCCAGCAGAGGAGGAGCGGCTGGCGGCTACACCTTC.

This rearrangement joins TRBV6-2 or TRBV6-3 to TRBJ1-1, with unresolved D. Germline V gene data show CDR1 as MNHEY and CDR2 as SVGEGT. The CDR3 is 14 residues long. The ends were cut back, 4 bases at V and 4 bases at J, with 13 bases in the middle. The CDR3 loop is CASSLRRESTEAFF. The CDR3 coding sequence is TGTGCCAGCAGTTTACGGCGGGAGAGCACTGAAGCTTTCTTT.

The rearrangement uses TRBV7-6 and TRBJ1-2; D is unresolved. The CDR3 covers 12 residues. V was trimmed by 5 bases and J by 8 bases, leaving 12 bases between them. Germline V lookup: CDR1 SGHVS, CDR2 FNYEAQ. The CDR3 DNA reads as TGTGCCAGCAGCCCCGGAGCGCAGGGCTACACCTTC. Translating gives CASSPGAQGYTF.

The chain carries TRBV6-5 and TRBJ2-2; 15 nucleotides agree with TRBD2. In germline, CDR1 is MNHEY, CDR2 SVGAGI. V trimming: 2 bases; J trimming: 4 bases; junction bases outside the gene matches: 5. The CDR3 spans 18 residues. The CDR3 loop reads CASSYAGTSGGPTGELFF. The CDR3 DNA sequence: TGTGCCAGCAGTTACGCCGGGACTAGCGGGGGGCCCACCGGGGAGCTGTTTTTT.